The clone carrying this T cell receptor beta chain was detected many times. For TCRbeta, the library was prepared with unique molecular identifiers. MiXCR was run by TCRdb on the PCR reads, yielding one entry per CDR3 protein. The table has 40,000 to 55,000 distinct CDR3 sequences, 5.5% to 7.5% seen once. This record belongs to a study of T-cell reconstitution after alpha-beta-depleted transplantation in children. Germline V CDR1 and CDR2: KGHSH, LQKENI. Trimming took 3 bases from V and 4 from J, leaving 18 bases between them. The CDR3 totals 17 residues. The rearrangement joins TRBV18 to TRBJ2-2; D may match TRBD1 or TRBD2 (5 bases each). This sequence was found in a female patient under 10 years old who had a stem cell transplant for aplastic anemia, so the T cells may come from the graft donor. This material consisted of PBMCs, mostly from graft donor cells, taken 60 days after TCRalphabeta/CD19-depleted stem cell transplant. The CDR3 is CASSPRDAHRGTGELFF. CDR3 nucleotides: TGTGCCAGCTCACCCCGGGACGCCCATCGTGGCACCGGGGAGCTGTTTTTT.